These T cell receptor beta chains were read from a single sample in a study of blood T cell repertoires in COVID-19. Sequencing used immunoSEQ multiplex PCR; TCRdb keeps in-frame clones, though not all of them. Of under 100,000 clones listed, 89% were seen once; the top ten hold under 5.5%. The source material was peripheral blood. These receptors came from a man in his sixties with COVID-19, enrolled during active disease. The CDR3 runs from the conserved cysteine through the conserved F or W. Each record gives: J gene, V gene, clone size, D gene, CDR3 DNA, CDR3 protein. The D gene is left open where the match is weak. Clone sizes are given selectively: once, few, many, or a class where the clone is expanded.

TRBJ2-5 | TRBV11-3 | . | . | TGTGCCAGCGGGGGGGGCGAAGCAGAGACCCAGTACTTC | CASGGGEAETQYF
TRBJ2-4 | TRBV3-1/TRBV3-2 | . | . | TGTGCCAGCAGCCATGGTGGAGATTTAGCCAAAAACATTCAGTACTTC | CASSHGGDLAKNIQYF
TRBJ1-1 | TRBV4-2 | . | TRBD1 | TGTGCCAGCAGCCATGGCCTCGCGACAGGGGGCGATACTGAAGCTTTCTTT | CASSHGLATGGDTEAFF
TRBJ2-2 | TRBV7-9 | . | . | TGTGCCAGCAGCTTCACAAGGGGAACGGCCGGGGAGCTGTTTTTT | CASSFTRGTAGELFF
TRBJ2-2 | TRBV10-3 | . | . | TGTGCCATCAGTGTAGGGACAACTCCGGACACCGGGGAGCTGTTTTTT | CAISVGTTPDTGELFF
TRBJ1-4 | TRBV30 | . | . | TGTGCCTGGGGCCAGGAGGGTGAAAAACTGTTTTTT | CAWGQEGEKLFF
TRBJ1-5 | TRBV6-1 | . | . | TGTGCCAGCAGTGAGAACAGGGACCAGCCCCAGCATTTT | CASSENRDQPQHF
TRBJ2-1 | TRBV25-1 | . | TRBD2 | TGTGCCAGCAGAAGGACTAGCGGTGCTAGCTCCTACAATGAGCAGTTCTTC | CASRRTSGASSYNEQFF
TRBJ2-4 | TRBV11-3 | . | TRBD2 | TGTGCCAGCAGCATAGGGATAGCGGGAGAGGGAAGAGACATTCAGTACTTC | CASSIGIAGEGRDIQYF
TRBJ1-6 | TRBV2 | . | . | TGTGCCAGCAGTGTAAGGCAGGGGAGTTCACCCCTCCACTTT | CASSVRQGSSPLHF
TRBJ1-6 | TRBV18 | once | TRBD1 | TGTGCCAGCTCACGGGACAGGGGTATTAATTCACCCCTCCACTTT | CASSRDRGINSPLHF
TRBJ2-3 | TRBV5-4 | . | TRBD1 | TGTGCCAGCAGCAACCGGGACAGGGGTGAAGATACGCAGTATTTT | CASSNRDRGEDTQYF
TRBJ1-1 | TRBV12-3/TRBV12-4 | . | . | TGTGCCAGCAGTTCCCTGTGGAACACTGAAGCTTTCTTT | CASSSLWNTEAFF
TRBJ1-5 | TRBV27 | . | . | TGTGCCGGACCACAGGACAGAAGCAATCAGCCCCAGCATTTT | CAGPQDRSNQPQHF